Listed below are T cell receptor beta chains from one sample, sequenced in a study of CD8 T cells in Susac syndrome. TCRdb re-analysed the immunoSEQ multiplex PCR reads in MiXCR, keeping a single row per CDR3 protein. Of about 200,000 distinct CDR3 sequences listed, approximately 95% are singletons. The source material was CD4+ T cells from PBMCs. Every receptor here comes from a human donor with multiple sclerosis. Both conserved end residues are part of each CDR3. Each record gives: CDR3 DNA, CDR3 protein, D gene, clone size, V gene, J gene. D genes are given only for firm matches. Not all rows give a size; the values are once, few, many and, for expanded clones, a class.

CDR3nt: TGTGCCATCAGTGAGTCAGCGGGGGGAACAGATACGCAGTATTTT
CDR3aa: CAISESAGGTDTQYF
d_gene: TRBD2
abundance: .
v_gene: TRBV10-3
j_gene: TRBJ2-3

CDR3nt: TGTGCCAGCGACCTGGACAGTAATAATGAAAAACTGTTTTTT
CDR3aa: CASDLDSNNEKLFF
d_gene: .
abundance: .
v_gene: TRBV7-9
j_gene: TRBJ1-4

CDR3nt: TGCAGTGCTACCAGCCAAGAGACCCAGTACTTC
CDR3aa: CSATSQETQYF
d_gene: .
abundance: .
v_gene: TRBV20-1
j_gene: TRBJ2-5

CDR3nt: TGTGCCAGCAGCTCGGAGACAGTTTTCTATGGCTACACCTTC
CDR3aa: CASSSETVFYGYTF
d_gene: .
abundance: .
v_gene: TRBV5-4
j_gene: TRBJ1-2

CDR3nt: TGTGCCAGCGGGCCTCTGGATGAGCAGTTCTTC
CDR3aa: CASGPLDEQFF
d_gene: .
abundance: .
v_gene: TRBV3-1
j_gene: TRBJ2-1

CDR3nt: TGTGCCAGCAGCTCACTAGCGGGGGCCACAGATACGCAGTATTTT
CDR3aa: CASSSLAGATDTQYF
d_gene: TRBD2
abundance: .
v_gene: TRBV7-9
j_gene: TRBJ2-3

CDR3nt: TGTGCCTGGGCCTCGCACCCTTACGAGCAGTACTTC
CDR3aa: CAWASHPYEQYF
d_gene: .
abundance: .
v_gene: TRBV30
j_gene: TRBJ2-7

CDR3nt: TGTGCCATTAGACGGGACAACGATAATTCACCCCTCCACTTT
CDR3aa: CAIRRDNDNSPLHF
d_gene: .
abundance: .
v_gene: TRBV10-3
j_gene: TRBJ1-6

CDR3nt: TGTGCCAGCAGTCGGAAGACTAACTATGGCTACACCTTC
CDR3aa: CASSRKTNYGYTF
d_gene: .
abundance: .
v_gene: TRBV6-5
j_gene: TRBJ1-2

CDR3nt: TGCAGATACGGGGGCACGACTGGAAACACCATATATTTT
CDR3aa: CRYGGTTGNTIYF
d_gene: .
abundance: once
v_gene: TRBV29-1
j_gene: TRBJ1-3

CDR3nt: TGTGCCAGCAGCTACACGGGACCTAATTCACCCCTCCACTTT
CDR3aa: CASSYTGPNSPLHF
d_gene: .
abundance: .
v_gene: TRBV7-3
j_gene: TRBJ1-6

CDR3nt: TGTGCCAGTAACCCGACAGGGGTCGGCATTCAGTACTTC
CDR3aa: CASNPTGVGIQYF
d_gene: TRBD1
abundance: .
v_gene: TRBV19
j_gene: TRBJ2-4

CDR3nt: TGCAGCGTTGTAGTGGGACAGGGTACCACTGAAGCTTTCTTT
CDR3aa: CSVVVGQGTTEAFF
d_gene: TRBD1
abundance: .
v_gene: TRBV29-1
j_gene: TRBJ1-1

CDR3nt: TGTGCCAGCAGCCAAGTGTCCACCGGGACCCATGACCAGTTCTTC
CDR3aa: CASSQVSTGTHDQFF
d_gene: .
abundance: .
v_gene: TRBV3-1
j_gene: TRBJ2-1

CDR3nt: TGCACCAGCAGCCCGTATGATAGGGGGCCGGAGACCCAGTACTTC
CDR3aa: CTSSPYDRGPETQYF
d_gene: .
abundance: .
v_gene: TRBV1
j_gene: TRBJ2-5

CDR3nt: TGCAGTGCTGCCGACCGGCAAGAGACCCAGTACTTC
CDR3aa: CSAADRQETQYF
d_gene: .
abundance: .
v_gene: TRBV20-1
j_gene: TRBJ2-5

CDR3nt: TGCAGCGTTCATGGGCAGGAAAGGGGAGCTTTCTTT
CDR3aa: CSVHGQERGAFF
d_gene: .
abundance: .
v_gene: TRBV29-1
j_gene: TRBJ1-1

CDR3nt: TGTGCCAGCAGCCCTAGGGCCCCTGGGCATTCACCCCTCCACTTT
CDR3aa: CASSPRAPGHSPLHF
d_gene: .
abundance: .
v_gene: TRBV3-1
j_gene: TRBJ1-6

CDR3nt: TGTGCCAGCAGCGCTACACGGTTCTCCTACAATGAGCAGTTCTTC
CDR3aa: CASSATRFSYNEQFF
d_gene: .
abundance: .
v_gene: TRBV7-9
j_gene: TRBJ2-1

CDR3nt: TGTGCCAGCAGCATGAGGGCCCTCACAGATACGCAGTATTTT
CDR3aa: CASSMRALTDTQYF
d_gene: .
abundance: .
v_gene: TRBV7-6
j_gene: TRBJ2-3

CDR3nt: TGTGCCAGCAGCCAACCGGACAGCTATGGCTACACCTTC
CDR3aa: CASSQPDSYGYTF
d_gene: .
abundance: .
v_gene: TRBV3-1
j_gene: TRBJ1-2

CDR3nt: TGTGCGGGGGGGAGCTCCTACAATGAGCAGTTCTTC
CDR3aa: CAGGSSYNEQFF
d_gene: TRBD2
abundance: .
v_gene: TRBV7-9
j_gene: TRBJ2-1

CDR3nt: TGCAGTGCTCCCAATGCCGGGACTAGCGGCCATGAGCAGTTCTTC
CDR3aa: CSAPNAGTSGHEQFF
d_gene: TRBD2
abundance: .
v_gene: TRBV20-1
j_gene: TRBJ2-1

CDR3nt: TGCGCCAGCAGCCACCCTAGCGGGGGGAACTACGAGCAGTACTTC
CDR3aa: CASSHPSGGNYEQYF
d_gene: TRBD2
abundance: .
v_gene: TRBV4-1
j_gene: TRBJ2-7

CDR3nt: TGCGCCAGCAGCTTGGACGTCGGGTACACAGATACGCAGTATTTT
CDR3aa: CASSLDVGYTDTQYF
d_gene: .
abundance: .
v_gene: TRBV5-1
j_gene: TRBJ2-3

CDR3nt: TGCAGCGCGGGCCCGGAGGCCTACGAGCAGTACTTC
CDR3aa: CSAGPEAYEQYF
d_gene: .
abundance: .
v_gene: TRBV29-1
j_gene: TRBJ2-7

CDR3nt: TGTGCCAGCAGCTTATCTAGCGGGAAGTCCACAGATACGCAGTATTTT
CDR3aa: CASSLSSGKSTDTQYF
d_gene: TRBD2
abundance: .
v_gene: TRBV7-9
j_gene: TRBJ2-3

CDR3nt: TGCAGCGTTCACGGGTTTCCAGCGGGGGGCACAGATACGCAGTATTTT
CDR3aa: CSVHGFPAGGTDTQYF
d_gene: TRBD2
abundance: .
v_gene: TRBV29-1
j_gene: TRBJ2-3

CDR3nt: TGCGCCAGCAGCCCCCCAGGGGGCGGCAATGAGCAGTTCTTC
CDR3aa: CASSPPGGGNEQFF
d_gene: TRBD1
abundance: .
v_gene: TRBV5-1
j_gene: TRBJ2-1

CDR3nt: TGCGCCAGCAGCCACAGCGCGAGTAATGAAAAACTGTTTTTT
CDR3aa: CASSHSASNEKLFF
d_gene: .
abundance: .
v_gene: TRBV23-1
j_gene: TRBJ1-4

CDR3nt: TGTGCCAGCAGCCCTACGGGCAGCGGCTACACCTTC
CDR3aa: CASSPTGSGYTF
d_gene: .
abundance: few
v_gene: TRBV7-3
j_gene: TRBJ1-2

CDR3nt: TGTGCCAGCAGCCAAGAGGTCCGCATCCAGCAGGGTGTAGGGGGCTACACCTTC
CDR3aa: CASSQEVRIQQGVGGYTF
d_gene: .
abundance: .
v_gene: TRBV3-1
j_gene: TRBJ1-2

CDR3nt: TGTGCCACCAGCAGTCTAGCGGGGGTGGAGACCCAGTACTTC
CDR3aa: CATSSLAGVETQYF
d_gene: TRBD2
abundance: .
v_gene: TRBV15
j_gene: TRBJ2-5

CDR3nt: TGTGCCAGCAGCTTAGGAGCGCCCGGGTCCGGAGATACGCAGTATTTT
CDR3aa: CASSLGAPGSGDTQYF
d_gene: .
abundance: .
v_gene: TRBV7-3
j_gene: TRBJ2-3

CDR3nt: TGCAGTGCTGTCAAAGCGGGGAGCTCCTACAATGAGCAGTTCTTC
CDR3aa: CSAVKAGSSYNEQFF
d_gene: TRBD2
abundance: .
v_gene: TRBV20-1
j_gene: TRBJ2-1

CDR3nt: TGTGCCAGCAGCTTGGCTGGGCTCGACGAGCAGTACTTC
CDR3aa: CASSLAGLDEQYF
d_gene: .
abundance: .
v_gene: TRBV5-4
j_gene: TRBJ2-7

CDR3nt: TGCAGTGCTGGAGACAGGGGACGGTCAGATACGCAGTATTTT
CDR3aa: CSAGDRGRSDTQYF
d_gene: TRBD1
abundance: once
v_gene: TRBV20-1
j_gene: TRBJ2-3

CDR3nt: TGTGCCAGCAGCCCGTACCCGACTAGCAGTGGGCTAGAGACCCAGTACTTC
CDR3aa: CASSPYPTSSGLETQYF
d_gene: TRBD2
abundance: .
v_gene: TRBV7-2
j_gene: TRBJ2-5

CDR3nt: TGTGCCAGCAGCCGAGGTTTCGAGGACATTCAGTACTTC
CDR3aa: CASSRGFEDIQYF
d_gene: .
abundance: .
v_gene: TRBV11-1
j_gene: TRBJ2-4

CDR3nt: TGCGCCAGCCTAATTGCGTCGCCGGTCACAGATACGCAGTATTTT
CDR3aa: CASLIASPVTDTQYF
d_gene: .
abundance: .
v_gene: TRBV5-1
j_gene: TRBJ2-3